Listed below are T cell receptor beta chains from one sample, sequenced in a study of blood T cell repertoires in COVID-19. Produced via immunoSEQ multiplex PCR; TCRdb's table is partial and in-frame only. The profile shows nearly 300,000 clones, approximately 89% of them singletons. Material for sequencing was PBMCs or T cells enriched from blood (not recorded which). Receptors originate from a woman between 45 and 60 years old who had been exposed to COVID-19. The CDR3 runs from the conserved cysteine through the conserved F or W. D genes are given only for firm matches. Part of the rows lack a size; the others show once, few, many or a class for expanded clones.

abundance,v_gene,d_gene,j_gene,CDR3aa,CDR3nt
NA,TRBV4-1,NA,TRBJ1-1,CASSSRTANTEAFF,TGCGCCAGCAGCTCCCGGACAGCGAACACTGAAGCTTTCTTT
once,TRBV27,NA,TRBJ2-7,CASSLRAGWEQYF,TGTGCCAGCAGTTTACGGGCAGGGTGGGAGCAGTACTTC
NA,TRBV6-5,NA,TRBJ1-1,CASKRSGNTEAFF,TGTGCCAGCAAGCGATCTGGGAACACTGAAGCTTTCTTT
NA,TRBV11-2,TRBD2,TRBJ2-2,CASSYGTSDWTGELFF,TGTGCCAGCAGCTACGGGACTAGCGACTGGACCGGGGAGCTGTTTTTT
NA,TRBV4-2,TRBD2,TRBJ2-5,CASSLGTSGGRETQYF,TGTGCCAGCAGCCTAGGGACTAGCGGGGGGAGAGAGACCCAGTACTTC
NA,TRBV7-2,TRBD1,TRBJ1-6,CASSPGTGVSPLHF,TGTGCCAGCAGCCCGGGGACAGGGGTGTCACCCCTCCACTTT
NA,TRBV19,TRBD1,TRBJ2-7,CASSGRQGAYEQYF,TGTGCCAGTAGTGGTCGACAGGGGGCCTACGAGCAGTACTTC
once,TRBV2,NA,TRBJ2-1,CASHRHGIGSNEQFF,TGTGCCAGCCATAGACACGGTATTGGGTCGAATGAGCAGTTCTTC
NA,TRBV19,TRBD1,TRBJ1-5,CASSTRQGSNQPQHF,TGTGCCAGTAGTACCCGACAGGGGAGCAATCAGCCCCAGCATTTT
NA,TRBV3-1/TRBV3-2,TRBD1,TRBJ1-6,CASSQELLRIRQGAVSPLHF,TGTGCCAGCAGCCAAGAGCTACTGCGCATTAGACAGGGGGCTGTTTCACCCCTCCACTTT
NA,TRBV6-5,NA,TRBJ1-3,CASRPRTESGNTIYF,TGTGCCAGCAGACCGCGGACTGAATCTGGAAACACCATATATTTT
NA,TRBV2,TRBD1,TRBJ2-2,CARRGTGGTGELFF,TGTGCCCGAAGGGGGACAGGGGGAACCGGGGAGCTGTTTTTT
few,TRBV18,NA,TRBJ1-1,CASSPPEGRNTEAFF,TGTGCCAGCTCACCACCGGAGGGACGCAACACTGAAGCTTTCTTT
NA,TRBV11-2,NA,TRBJ2-5,CASSSPGIQETQYF,TGTGCCAGCAGCTCCCCAGGGATACAAGAGACCCAGTACTTC
NA,TRBV19,TRBD1,TRBJ1-2,CASSPTGESYGYTF,TGTGCCAGTAGCCCGACAGGGGAAAGCTATGGCTACACCTTC
NA,TRBV5-1,TRBD1,TRBJ2-1,CASSPGDRVYNEQFF,TGCGCCAGCAGCCCGGGGGACAGGGTGTACAATGAGCAGTTCTTC
once,TRBV30,NA,TRBJ1-5,CAWNRGGPTNQPQHF,TGTGCCTGGAATCGCGGGGGCCCTACCAATCAGCCCCAGCATTTT
NA,TRBV27,NA,TRBJ1-5,CASSLRAGVQPQHF,TGTGCCAGCAGTTTAAGGGCAGGGGTTCAGCCCCAGCATTTT
NA,TRBV4-1,NA,TRBJ1-2,CASSQDLGRGNYGYTF,TGCGCCAGCAGCCAAGATCTGGGCAGGGGCAACTATGGCTACACCTTC
NA,TRBV10-3,TRBD2,TRBJ2-4,CAISVERGANKHKNIQYF,TGTGCCATCAGTGTAGAGCGGGGGGCCAATAAGCATAAAAACATTCAGTACTTC
NA,TRBV28,TRBD1,TRBJ1-3,CASSELQGHAGNTIYF,TGTGCCAGCAGTGAATTACAGGGGCATGCGGGAAACACCATATATTTT
once,TRBV10-1,NA,TRBJ1-2,CASSADSANYGYTF,TGCGCCAGCAGTGCAGACAGCGCAAACTATGGCTACACCTTC
NA,TRBV28,NA,TRBJ1-2,CASRGGGENYGYTF,TGTGCCAGCAGGGGGGGAGGAGAGAACTATGGCTACACCTTC
few,TRBV19,NA,TRBJ1-2,CASLSGLYGYTF,TGTGCCAGCCTCTCGGGACTCTATGGCTACACCTTC
NA,TRBV4-1,NA,TRBJ2-6,CASSRVRESGANVLTF,TGCGCCAGCAGCCGCGTAAGGGAGTCTGGGGCCAACGTCCTGACTTTC
NA,TRBV13,NA,TRBJ1-2,CASSTPGSPSDYGYTF,TGTGCCAGCAGCACACCCGGGTCCCCGTCGGACTATGGCTACACCTTC